These 14 T cell receptor beta chains originate from one sample sequenced in a study of blood T cell repertoires in COVID-19. The table came from immunoSEQ multiplex PCR; TCRdb's copy has only in-frame clones and leaves some out. The sample yields around 40,000 clones, 65% to 90% seen once. Sequencing used peripheral blood. Receptors originate from a human donor in a cohort sampled during active COVID-19.

This clone was observed a single time. The rearrangement uses TRBV11-3 and TRBJ1-1; D possibly corresponds to TRBD1 (6 bases). This CDR3 spans 14 amino acids. V was clipped by 5 bases and J by 1 base, with 11 bases between them. CDR1 and CDR2 from the germline V gene are SGHNT and YENEEA. The CDR3 is CASSPGHQNTEAFF. Here the CDR3 DNA reads TGTGCCAGCAGCCCGGGACACCAGAACACTGAAGCTTTCTTT.

The chain couples TRBV14 to TRBJ2-1; TRBD2 aligns across 7 bases. The trim removed 4 bases at V and 4 bases at J, leaving 4 bases unmatched. The germline V gene has CDR1 SGHDN and CDR2 FVKESK. This CDR3 comprises 14 residues. The CDR3 here is CASSRTRGYNEQFF. The CDR3 DNA reads as TGTGCCAGCAGCCGAACGCGGGGGTACAATGAGCAGTTCTTC.

This clone was recorded only once. The chain employs TRBV2 and TRBJ1-1; D uncertain. The germline V and J ends were trimmed by 6 bases and 1 base, with 12 bases remaining between them. The germline V gene encodes CDR1 SNHLY and CDR2 FYNNEI. The CDR3 consists of 14 residues. CDR3 nucleotide sequence: TGTGCCAGCAGAGAGACATACGCGAACACTGAAGCTTTCTTT. As protein: CASRETYANTEAFF.

The chain recombines TRBV5-1 with TRBJ1-2; D perhaps matches TRBD1 (6 bases). Trimming took 3 bases from V and 4 from J, leaving 13 bases between them. The CDR3 covers 14 residues. CDR1 is SGHRS, CDR2 YFSETQ, per germline. The chain's CDR3 is CASSSQTGSYGYTF. The CDR3 DNA sequence: TGCGCCAGCAGCTCGCAAACAGGGTCCTATGGCTACACCTTC.

This clone was observed a single time. The gene calls are TRBV6-5 and TRBJ1-5, with TRBD1 matching 7 bases. Germline V gene lookup returns CDR1 MNHEY and CDR2 SVGAGI. The CDR3 has 11 residues. J gave up 9 bases and V 5 bases, and 1 base lay outside the gene matches. The CDR3 DNA is TGTGCCAGCAGTCAGGGGGGGCCCCAGCATTTT. Its protein product is CASSQGGPQHF.

CDR3 sequence: CAWSRGGGFYEQYF. Written as DNA, the CDR3 is TGTGCCTGGAGTCGGGGGGGAGGGTTCTACGAGCAGTACTTC. The chain employs TRBV30 and TRBJ2-7, with 8 bases that match TRBD2. Germline-derived CDR1 and CDR2 are GTSNPN and SVGIG (reference sequence). V lost 2 bases, J lost 3 bases, and 6 bases stayed unmatched. The CDR3 loop spans 14 amino acids.

This chain joins TRBV5-1 and TRBJ2-3, with 9 bases matching TRBD2. V dropped 1 base and J dropped 2; count of bases not matched to a gene: 2. From germline, CDR1 is SGHRS and CDR2 YFSETQ. The CDR3 is 15 amino acids. DNA for the CDR3: TGCGCCAGCAGCTTGCCTAGCGGGGCCACAGATACGCAGTATTTT. Its protein is CASSLPSGATDTQYF. Variable domain in full (rest from reference TRBV5-1 and TRBJ2-3): KAGVTQTPRYLIKTRGQQVTLSCSPISGHRSVSWYQQTPGQGLQFLFEYFSETQRNKGNFPGRFSGRQFSNSRSEMNVSTLELGDSALYLCASSLPSGATDTQYFGPGTRLTVL.

This chain connects TRBV3-1 (or the pseudogene TRBV3-2) to TRBJ1-2, with D unresolved. The germline V and J ends were trimmed by 3 bases and 3 bases, with 8 bases remaining between them. The V gene's germline CDR1 is LGHDT and CDR2 YNNKEL (reference sequence). The CDR3 is 13 residues long. For the CDR3, the DNA is TGTGCCAGCAGCCAGAGCGGGGACTATGGCTACACCTTC. It translates to CASSQSGDYGYTF.

The chain employs TRBV9 and TRBJ2-5, with D maybe TRBD1 (5 bases). Germline lookup yields CDR1 SGDLS and CDR2 YYNGEE. Trimming cost V 0 bases and J 5 bases, with 14 bases left between them. This CDR3 has 15 residues. CDR3 in DNA: TGTGCCAGCAGCGTAGATGGGCCACCAGGGGAGACCCAGTACTTC. Residues: CASSVDGPPGETQYF.

This clone showed up just once. The rearrangement joins TRBV7-9 to TRBJ2-5, with TRBD1 identical over 7 bases. The ends lost 1 base at V and 2 bases at J; junction bases unmatched: 4. Germline V lookup: CDR1 SEHNR, CDR2 FQNEAQ (reference sequence). CDR3 length: 15 residues. CDR3 residues: CASSLVPGQQETQYF. The CDR3 nucleotides read TGTGCCAGCAGCTTAGTACCGGGACAGCAAGAGACCCAGTACTTC.

This clone was observed a handful of times. The rearrangement uses TRBV2 and TRBJ1-1, with 8 bases matching TRBD1. From germline, CDR1 is SNHLY and CDR2 FYNNEI. V was clipped by 6 bases and J by 8 bases; unmatched bases: 5. CDR3 length: 12 amino acids. The CDR3 DNA reads as TGTGCCAGCAGGGCAGGGGGCGCGGAAGCTTTCTTT. As protein: CASRAGGAEAFF.

The CDR3 bases are TGTGCCAGCAGTTATGACAGGGTCTCCCGCACTGAAGCTTTCTTT. It is translated as CASSYDRVSRTEAFF. The genes are TRBV27 and TRBJ1-1, with 7 bases matching TRBD1. This CDR3 is 15 amino acids long. The germline CDR1 and CDR2 sequences are MNHEY and SMNVEV (reference sequence). V shed 4 bases, J shed 4 bases, and the junction held 9 bases outside the gene matches.

This clone occurred once. This chain links TRBV18 with TRBJ2-7, with 8 bases identical to TRBD1. The CDR3 loop spans 13 amino acids. CDR1 is KGHSH and CDR2 is LQKENI in the germline V gene. V shed 5 bases, J shed 2 bases, and the junction held 2 bases outside the gene matches. Here the CDR3 reads CASSETGAYEQYF. The CDR3 DNA sequence: TGTGCCAGCTCAGAGACAGGGGCCTACGAGCAGTACTTC.

The CDR3 sequence is CAISEWEGLTDTQYF. The DNA of the CDR3 is TGTGCCATCAGTGAGTGGGAGGGGCTGACAGATACGCAGTATTTT. The chain carries TRBV10-3 and TRBJ2-3, with 7 bases matching TRBD2. From germline, CDR1 is ENHRY and CDR2 SYGVKD. V gave up 1 base and J gave up 3 bases; unmatched junction bases: 4. The CDR3 consists of 15 residues.